Detailed here is one T cell receptor (beta chain). The sample comes from a study of cytomegalovirus exposure and HLA in healthy donors. The PCR ran on 60 Vbeta and 13 Jbeta primers. Method: immunoSEQ multiplex PCR; TCRdb's copy keeps in-frame clones and lacks some. This table holds 150,000 or so clones, approximately 72% found once. V lost 3 bases and J lost 8, with 10 bases in between. CDR1 is KGHSH, CDR2 LQKENI, per germline. The CDR3 spans 12 residues. The rearrangement joins TRBV18 to TRBJ1-1, with D perhaps matching TRBD1 (5 bases). Sequencing input: PBMCs. The source is a female donor in good health and CMV-seronegative. Here the CDR3 reads CASSPRRGEAFF. CDR3 nucleotides: TGTGCCAGCTCACCTCGGCGGGGGGAAGCTTTCTTT.